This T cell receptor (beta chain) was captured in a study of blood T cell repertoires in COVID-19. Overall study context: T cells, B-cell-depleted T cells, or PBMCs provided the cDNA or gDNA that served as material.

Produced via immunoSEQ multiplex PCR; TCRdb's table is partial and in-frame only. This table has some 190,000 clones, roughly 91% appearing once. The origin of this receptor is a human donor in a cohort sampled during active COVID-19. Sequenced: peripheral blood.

This CDR3 reads CASSQTGNQPQHF. DNA of the CDR3: TGCGCCAGCAGCCAAACAGGGAATCAGCCCCAGCATTTT. The chain couples TRBV4-1 to TRBJ1-5, with D possibly being TRBD1 (6 bases). From germline, CDR1 is MGHRA and CDR2 YSYEKL. CDR3 length: 13 amino acids. The V end lost 2 bases, the J end lost 4 bases, and 6 bases lay between the germline ends.